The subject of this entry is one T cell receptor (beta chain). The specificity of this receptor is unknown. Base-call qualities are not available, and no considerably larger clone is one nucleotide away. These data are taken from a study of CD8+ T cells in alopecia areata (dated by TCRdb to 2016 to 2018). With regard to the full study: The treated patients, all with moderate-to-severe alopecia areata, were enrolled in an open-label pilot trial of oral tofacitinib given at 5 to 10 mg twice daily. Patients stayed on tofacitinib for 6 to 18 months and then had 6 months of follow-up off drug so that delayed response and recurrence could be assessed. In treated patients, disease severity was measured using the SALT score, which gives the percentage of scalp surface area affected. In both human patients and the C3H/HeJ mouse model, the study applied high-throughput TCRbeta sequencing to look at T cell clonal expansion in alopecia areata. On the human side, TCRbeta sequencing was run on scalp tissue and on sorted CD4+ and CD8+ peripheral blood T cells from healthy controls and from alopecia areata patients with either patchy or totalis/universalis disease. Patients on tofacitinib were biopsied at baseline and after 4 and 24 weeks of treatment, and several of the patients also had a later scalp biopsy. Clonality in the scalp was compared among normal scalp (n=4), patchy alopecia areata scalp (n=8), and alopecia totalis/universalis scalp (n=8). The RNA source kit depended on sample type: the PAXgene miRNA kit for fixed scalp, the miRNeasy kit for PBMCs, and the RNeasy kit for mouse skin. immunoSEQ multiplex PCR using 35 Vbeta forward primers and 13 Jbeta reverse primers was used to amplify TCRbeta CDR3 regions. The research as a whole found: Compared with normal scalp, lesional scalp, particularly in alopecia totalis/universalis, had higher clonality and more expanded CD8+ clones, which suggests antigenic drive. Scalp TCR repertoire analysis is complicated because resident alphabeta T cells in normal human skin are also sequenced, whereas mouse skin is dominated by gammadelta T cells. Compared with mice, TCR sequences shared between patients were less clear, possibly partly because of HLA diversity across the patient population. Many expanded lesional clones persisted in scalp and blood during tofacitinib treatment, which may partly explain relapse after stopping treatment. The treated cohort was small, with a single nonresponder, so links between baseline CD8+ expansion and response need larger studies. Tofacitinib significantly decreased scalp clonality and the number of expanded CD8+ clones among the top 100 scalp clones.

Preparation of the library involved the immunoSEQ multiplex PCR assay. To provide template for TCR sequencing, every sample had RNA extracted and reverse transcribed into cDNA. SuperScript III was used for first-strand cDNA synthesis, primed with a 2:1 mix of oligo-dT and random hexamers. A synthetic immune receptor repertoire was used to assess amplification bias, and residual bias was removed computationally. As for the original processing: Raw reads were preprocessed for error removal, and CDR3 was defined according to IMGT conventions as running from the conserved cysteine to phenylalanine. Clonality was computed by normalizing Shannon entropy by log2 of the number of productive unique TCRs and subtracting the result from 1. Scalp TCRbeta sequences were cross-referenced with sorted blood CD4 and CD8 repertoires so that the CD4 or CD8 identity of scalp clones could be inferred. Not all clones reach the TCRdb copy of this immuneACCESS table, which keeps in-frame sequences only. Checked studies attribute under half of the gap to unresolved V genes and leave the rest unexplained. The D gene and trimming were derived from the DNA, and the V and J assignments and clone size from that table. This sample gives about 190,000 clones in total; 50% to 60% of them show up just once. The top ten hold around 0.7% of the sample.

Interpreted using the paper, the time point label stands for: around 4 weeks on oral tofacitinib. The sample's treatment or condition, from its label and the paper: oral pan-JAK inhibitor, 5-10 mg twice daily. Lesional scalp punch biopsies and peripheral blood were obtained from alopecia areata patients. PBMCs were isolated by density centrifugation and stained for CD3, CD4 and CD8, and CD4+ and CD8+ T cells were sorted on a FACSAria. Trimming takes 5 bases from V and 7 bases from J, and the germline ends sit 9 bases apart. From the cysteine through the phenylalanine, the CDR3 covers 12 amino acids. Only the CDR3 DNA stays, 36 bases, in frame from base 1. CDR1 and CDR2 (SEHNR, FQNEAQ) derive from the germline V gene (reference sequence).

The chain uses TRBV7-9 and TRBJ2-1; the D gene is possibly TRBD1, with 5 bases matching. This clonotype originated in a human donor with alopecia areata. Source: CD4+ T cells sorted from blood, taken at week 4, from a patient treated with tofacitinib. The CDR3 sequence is CASSANRNEQFF. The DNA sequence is TGTGCCAGCAGCGCGAACAGGAATGAGCAGTTCTTC.